This T cell receptor (beta chain) derives from a study of blood T cell repertoires in COVID-19. Sequencing used immunoSEQ multiplex PCR; TCRdb keeps in-frame clones, though not all of them. The table has under 550,000 clones, approximately 90% seen once. The Seattle patients joined while their infection was active and were tracked longitudinally afterward. Unmatched junction bases numbered 7, after V lost 4 bases and J lost 4 bases. This CDR3 contains 15 residues. Per the germline V gene, CDR1 is SGHRS and CDR2 is YFSETQ. This chain uses TRBV5-1 with TRBJ2-3; 9 bases align to TRBD1. This receptor was identified in a man in his late teens or twenties with COVID-19, enrolled during active disease. The source material was peripheral blood. The CDR3 loop reads CASSGYTGGADTQYF. The DNA for the CDR3 is TGCGCCAGCAGCGGTTACACAGGGGGCGCAGATACGCAGTATTTT.